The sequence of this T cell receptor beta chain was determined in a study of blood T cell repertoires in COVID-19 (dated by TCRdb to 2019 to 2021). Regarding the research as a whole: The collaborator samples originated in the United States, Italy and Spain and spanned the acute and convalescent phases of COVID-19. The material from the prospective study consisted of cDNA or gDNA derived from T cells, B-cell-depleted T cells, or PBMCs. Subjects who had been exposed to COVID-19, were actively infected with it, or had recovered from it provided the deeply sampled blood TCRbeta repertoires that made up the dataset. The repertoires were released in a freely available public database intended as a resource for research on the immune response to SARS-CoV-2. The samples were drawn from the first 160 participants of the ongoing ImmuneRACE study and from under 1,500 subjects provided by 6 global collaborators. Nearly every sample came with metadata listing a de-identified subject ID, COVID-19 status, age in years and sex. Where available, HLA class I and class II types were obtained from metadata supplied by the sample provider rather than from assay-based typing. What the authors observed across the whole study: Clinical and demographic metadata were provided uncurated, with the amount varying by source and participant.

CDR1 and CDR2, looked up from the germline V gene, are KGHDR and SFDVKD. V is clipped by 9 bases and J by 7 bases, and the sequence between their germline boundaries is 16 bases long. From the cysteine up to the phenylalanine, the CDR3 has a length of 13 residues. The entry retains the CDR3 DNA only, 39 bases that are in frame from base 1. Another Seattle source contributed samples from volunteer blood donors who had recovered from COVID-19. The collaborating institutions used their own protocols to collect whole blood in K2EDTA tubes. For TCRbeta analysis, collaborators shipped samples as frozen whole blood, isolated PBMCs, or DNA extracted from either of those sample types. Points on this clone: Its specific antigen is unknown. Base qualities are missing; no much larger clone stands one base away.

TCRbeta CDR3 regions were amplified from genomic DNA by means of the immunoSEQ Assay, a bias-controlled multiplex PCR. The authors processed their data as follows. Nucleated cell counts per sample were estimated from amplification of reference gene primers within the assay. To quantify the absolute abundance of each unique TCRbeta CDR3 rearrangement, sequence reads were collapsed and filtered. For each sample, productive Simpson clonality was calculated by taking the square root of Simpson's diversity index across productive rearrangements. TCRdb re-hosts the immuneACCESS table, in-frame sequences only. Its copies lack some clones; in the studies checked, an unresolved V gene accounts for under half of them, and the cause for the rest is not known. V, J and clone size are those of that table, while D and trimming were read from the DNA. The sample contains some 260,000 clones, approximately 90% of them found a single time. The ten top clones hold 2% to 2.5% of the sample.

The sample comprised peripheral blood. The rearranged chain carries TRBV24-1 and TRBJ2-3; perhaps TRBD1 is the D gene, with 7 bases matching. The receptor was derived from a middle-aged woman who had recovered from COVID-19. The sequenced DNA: TGTGCCACCGGAGGGCAGGGGGTTAATACGCAGTATTTT. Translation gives CATGGQGVNTQYF.